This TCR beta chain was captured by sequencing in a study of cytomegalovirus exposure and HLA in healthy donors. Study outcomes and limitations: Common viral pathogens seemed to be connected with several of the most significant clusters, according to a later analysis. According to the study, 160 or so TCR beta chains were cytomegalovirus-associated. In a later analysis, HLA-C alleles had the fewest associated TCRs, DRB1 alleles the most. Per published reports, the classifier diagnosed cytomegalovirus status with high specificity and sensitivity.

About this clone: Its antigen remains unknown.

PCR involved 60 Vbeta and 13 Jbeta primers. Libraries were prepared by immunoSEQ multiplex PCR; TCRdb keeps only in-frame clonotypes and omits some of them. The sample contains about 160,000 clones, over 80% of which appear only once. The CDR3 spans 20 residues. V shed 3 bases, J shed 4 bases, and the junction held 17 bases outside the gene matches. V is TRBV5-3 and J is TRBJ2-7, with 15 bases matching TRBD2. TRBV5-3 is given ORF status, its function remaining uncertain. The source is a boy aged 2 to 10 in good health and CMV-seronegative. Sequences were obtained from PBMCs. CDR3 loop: CARSWGLAGGPPHYQYEQYF. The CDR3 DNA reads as TGTGCCAGAAGCTGGGGACTAGCGGGAGGCCCCCCCCACTACCAATACGAGCAGTACTTC.